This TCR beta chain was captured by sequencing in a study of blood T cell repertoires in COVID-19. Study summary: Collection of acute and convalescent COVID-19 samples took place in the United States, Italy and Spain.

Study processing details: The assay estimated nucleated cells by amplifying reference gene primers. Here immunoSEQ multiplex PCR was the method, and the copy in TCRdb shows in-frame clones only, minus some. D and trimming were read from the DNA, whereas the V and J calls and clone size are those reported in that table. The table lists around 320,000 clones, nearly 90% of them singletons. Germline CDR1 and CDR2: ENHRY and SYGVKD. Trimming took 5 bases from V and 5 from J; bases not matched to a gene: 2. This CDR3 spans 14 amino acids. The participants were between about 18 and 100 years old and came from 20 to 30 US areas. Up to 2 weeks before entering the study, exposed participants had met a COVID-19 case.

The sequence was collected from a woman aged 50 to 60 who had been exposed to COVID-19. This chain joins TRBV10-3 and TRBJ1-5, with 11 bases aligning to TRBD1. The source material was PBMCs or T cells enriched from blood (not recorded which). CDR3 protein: CAISRGQGDQPQHF. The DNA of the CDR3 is TGTGCCATCAGTAGGGGACAGGGGGATCAGCCCCAGCATTTT.